Listed below are T cell receptor beta chains from one sample, sequenced in a study of control samples from healthy donors and cancer patients. The table came from immunoSEQ multiplex PCR; TCRdb's copy has only in-frame clones and leaves some out. The data contain 100,000 to 150,000 clones, approximately 90% of them seen just once; the ten biggest clones take up approximately 2%. The material sequenced was blood. The receptors here all came from a woman aged 45-59 years in good health. Both conserved end residues are part of each CDR3. Each record gives: D gene, J gene, V gene, CDR3 DNA, CDR3 protein. The D gene is left open where the match is weak.

TRBD1 | TRBJ1-5 | TRBV5-8 | TGTGCCAGCAGCAGAGGGACAGTTAGCAATCAGCCCCAGCATTTT | CASSRGTVSNQPQHF
TRBD1 | TRBJ1-1 | TRBV30 | TGTGCCTGGAGTTACTTATCAGGGGGCACTGAAGCTTTCTTT | CAWSYLSGGTEAFF
TRBD2 | TRBJ2-5 | TRBV5-5 | TGTGCCAGCAGCGAACTAGCGGGGGGGCGGCGGGAGACCCAGTACTTC | CASSELAGGRRETQYF
- | TRBJ2-5 | TRBV29-1 | TGCAGCGTTAGGGGATCTGGGGCCCCCCGACAAGAGACCCAGTACTTC | CSVRGSGAPRQETQYF
- | TRBJ2-5 | TRBV3-1/TRBV3-2 | TGTGCCAGCAGCCAATTCGAAGAGACCCAGTACTTC | CASSQFEETQYF
TRBD1 | TRBJ1-2 | TRBV18 | TGTGCCAGCTCACCCCTCCCGGGACAGGGGGCCTATGGCTACACCTTC | CASSPLPGQGAYGYTF
TRBD1 | TRBJ1-5 | TRBV4-1 | TGCGCCAGCAGCCTCATGCCAGGACAGGGGGCTTATCAGCCCCAGCATTTT | CASSLMPGQGAYQPQHF
- | TRBJ1-3 | TRBV7-2 | TGTGCCAGCAGCAGAGGGATTACTGGAAACACCATATATTTT | CASSRGITGNTIYF
TRBD2 | TRBJ2-3 | TRBV5-1 | TGCGCCAGCAGCCTGGAGCGAGCGGGAGTTACAGATACGCAGTATTTT | CASSLERAGVTDTQYF
TRBD1 | TRBJ1-2 | TRBV5-1 | TGCGCCAGCAGCCCGCCGGGACAGAGTAACTATGGCTACACCTTC | CASSPPGQSNYGYTF